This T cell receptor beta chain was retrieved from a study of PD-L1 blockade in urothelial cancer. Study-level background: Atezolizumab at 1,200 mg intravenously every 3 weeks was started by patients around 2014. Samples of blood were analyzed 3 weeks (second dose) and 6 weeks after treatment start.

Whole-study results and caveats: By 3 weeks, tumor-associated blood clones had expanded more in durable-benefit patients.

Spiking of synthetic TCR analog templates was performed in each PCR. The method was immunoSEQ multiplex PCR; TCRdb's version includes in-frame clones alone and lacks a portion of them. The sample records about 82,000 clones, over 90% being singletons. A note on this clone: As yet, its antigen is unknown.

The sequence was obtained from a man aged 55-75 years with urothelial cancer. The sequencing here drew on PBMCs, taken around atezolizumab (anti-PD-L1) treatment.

The CDR3 region is CASSPQGPAGGALYEQYF. CDR3 in DNA: TGTGCCAGCAGCCCTCAAGGCCCGGCAGGGGGCGCCCTCTACGAGCAGTACTTC. V gene TRBV9 combines with J gene TRBJ2-7; 8 nucleotides match TRBD1. Germline V lookup: CDR1 SGDLS, CDR2 YYNGEE. The CDR3 is made up of 18 amino acids. The ends lost 4 bases at V and 3 bases at J; junction bases unmatched: 18.